Detailed here is one T cell receptor beta chain. Its matching antigen is unknown. This sample was taken from a study of T-cell memory formation after mild COVID-19. Findings of the study overall: Some clones that responded turned up in pre-infection memory, which suggests that cross-reactive memory joined in.

A single record per CDR3 protein comes from TCRdb applying MiXCR to the 5' RACE reads. The table includes about 190,000 distinct CDR3 sequences, under 12% detected once. The CDR3 extends over 17 amino acids. After removal of 1 base from V and 0 bases from J, the junction contained 6 bases not matched to a gene. The germline V gene encodes CDR1 KGHSH and CDR2 LQKENI. Sequenced input: PBMCs or a T cell subset sorted from them (not recorded which). The sequence was collected from a man aged 18-30 years who had mild COVID-19 (a few samples of this study predate the infection). Cell type and time point are not known. V and J are TRBV18 and TRBJ1-3; 7 bases align to TRBD1. The CDR3 region is CASSPRQGVASGNTIYF. As DNA, the CDR3 is TGTGCCAGCTCACCACGACAGGGAGTGGCCTCTGGAAACACCATATATTTT.